These 10 T cell receptor beta chains came from one sample sequenced in a study of shared clonotypes between healthy human individuals. Naive CD8 cells lacked CD45RO, underwent positive selection for CCR7 and left out terminally differentiated effector memory CD45RA+ cells. TCRdb's copy holds only in-frame clones and misses some; the assay was immunoSEQ multiplex PCR. Of about 580,000 clones listed, roughly 98% are singletons. Input material: naive CD8+ T cells sorted from blood. These receptors came from a man younger than 40 in good health.

This chain joins TRBV5-5 and TRBJ1-5; D gene ambiguous. The CDR3 has 14 amino acids. Trimming took off 2 bases at V and 0 bases at J, with 6 bases between the two ends. Germline V gene data show CDR1 as SGHKS and CDR2 as YYEKEE (reference sequence). In nucleotides, the CDR3 is TGTGCCAGCAGCTTCAAGGTTAGCAATCAGCCCCAGCATTTT. Its protein is CASSFKVSNQPQHF.

This sequence joins TRBV27 and TRBJ2-7; 7 positions agree with TRBD2. CDR1 is MNHEY, CDR2 SMNVEV, per germline (reference sequence). With V trimmed by 6 bases and J by 4 bases, 9 bases remained unmatched. CDR3 length equals 14 residues. The CDR3 is CASSVTSPPYEQYF. Written as DNA, the CDR3 is TGTGCCAGCAGCGTGACTAGCCCGCCATACGAGCAGTACTTC.

The V gene is TRBV7-9, the J gene TRBJ1-5; no firm D call. CDR1 and CDR2 (germline): SEHNR, FQNEAQ (reference sequence). Between the trimmed V and J ends, which lost 3 bases and 3 bases, there was a span of 12 bases. This CDR3 comprises 15 residues. This chain's CDR3 is CASSLTTEANQPQHF. CDR3 nucleotide sequence: TGTGCCAGCAGCTTGACCACAGAAGCCAATCAGCCCCAGCATTTT.

The chain recombines TRBV27 with TRBJ2-1, with D possibly TRBD1 on 6 matching bases. The ends were cut back, 5 bases at V and 9 bases at J, with 17 bases in the middle. The CDR3 extends over 14 amino acids. Germline V gene sequence: CDR1 MNHEY, CDR2 SMNVEV (reference sequence). The CDR3 nucleotides read TGTGCCAGCAGTGTACTAATACAGGGTAGTGAGCAGTTCTTC. Translation: CASSVLIQGSEQFF.

This chain links TRBV2 with TRBJ1-1, with D possibly TRBD1 on 6 matching bases. The germline V gene has CDR1 SNHLY and CDR2 FYNNEI. This CDR3 contains 14 residues. The V and J ends lost 8 bases and 2 bases respectively, with 15 bases between them. The CDR3: CASDGGTLNTEAFF. CDR3 sequence (DNA): TGTGCCAGCGACGGAGGGACACTAAACACTGAAGCTTTCTTT.

The CDR3 spells CASSSLAGLTDTQYF. DNA of the CDR3: TGTGCCAGCAGTTCTCTAGCGGGACTCACAGATACGCAGTATTTT. This chain uses TRBV28 with TRBJ2-3; TRBD2 matches 9 bases. J gave up 2 bases and V 4 bases, and 4 bases lay outside the gene matches. CDR1 and CDR2 from the germline V gene are MDHEN and SYDVKM. The CDR3 is 15 residues long.

The J gene is TRBJ1-1, the V gene TRBV1; the D call of TRBD1 is as the table states it, not checked on the DNA. TRBV1 is deemed a pseudogene. This CDR3 has 18 residues. The CDR3, as DNA: TGCACCAGCAGTCCGGTTGGGTACCGGGGCCCAGGGGACACTGAAGCTTTCTTT. It encodes CTSSPVGYRGPGDTEAFF.

The chain uses TRBV9 and TRBJ2-2, with D uncertain. Germline-derived CDR1 and CDR2 are SGDLS and YYNGEE. This CDR3 is 16 amino acids long. Trimming took 4 bases from V and 1 from J, leaving 14 bases between them. CDR3 nucleotide sequence: TGTGCCAGCAGCCCTGCAGGACGAGGGAACACCGGGGAGCTGTTTTTT. Its translation: CASSPAGRGNTGELFF.

The CDR3, as DNA: TGTGCCAGCAGCTCCCGACCAGGGGAGACCCAGTACTTC. Its translation is CASSSRPGETQYF. The chain has TRBV7-6 and TRBJ2-5, with D possibly matching TRBD1 (5 bases). CDR3 length: 13 amino acids. V dropped 4 bases and J dropped 5 bases, with 11 bases sitting between them. The germline V gene has CDR1 SGHVS and CDR2 FNYEAQ.

The CDR3 DNA is TGTGCCAGTACCCAGGGTGGTATAGGCGAGCAGTACTTC. Protein: CASTQGGIGEQYF. V and J are TRBV7-9 and TRBJ2-7, with D perhaps matching TRBD1 (5 bases). V was pared by 9 bases and J by 6 bases, with 18 bases between. Per the germline V gene, CDR1 is SEHNR and CDR2 is FQNEAQ (reference sequence). This CDR3 is built from 13 residues. Full variable domain (outside the CDR3, taken from reference TRBV7-9 and TRBJ2-7): DTGVSQNPRHKITKRGQNVTFRCDPISEHNRLYWYRQTLGQGPEFLTYFQNEAQLEKSRLLSDRFSAERPKGSFSTLEIQRTEQGDSAMYLCASTQGGIGEQYFGPGTRLTVT.